The 21 T cell receptor beta chains listed next were all sequenced from one sample in a study of T cells in Graves' hyperthyroidism and ophthalmopathy. TCR beta CDR3 sequences were amplified from RNA transcripts. The HTBI primer set served for first-round RT-PCR of the TCR CDR3. In TCRdb, the multiplex PCR reads were re-called with MiXCR into one record per CDR3 protein. The table records about 500,000 distinct CDR3 sequences, roughly a sixth of them present only once. Sequencing was carried out using blood. The source is a woman aged 18-29 years with Graves' ophthalmopathy.

This clonotype was detected ten times or more. The chain carries TRBV20-1 and TRBJ2-7; 11 nucleotides line up with TRBD2. This CDR3 comprises 16 residues. V was pared by 6 bases and J by 1 base, with 11 bases of the junction left unmatched. Germline-derived CDR1 and CDR2 are DFQATT and SNEGSKA (reference sequence). CDR3 DNA sequence: TGCAGTGCACCCAGTCCTAGCGGGGGGCTTTCCTACGAGCAGTACTTC. It codes for CSAPSPSGGLSYEQYF.

This clonotype occurred a few times. The chain carries TRBV29-1 and TRBJ1-4, with a possible D match to TRBD1 (5 bases). Germline values: CDR1 SQVTM, CDR2 ANQGSEA. CDR3 length equals 15 residues. V gave up 3 bases and J gave up 5 bases, with 16 bases separating them. This CDR3 reads CSVEWTGDVNEKLFF. The CDR3 DNA follows: TGCAGCGTTGAGTGGACGGGGGACGTAAATGAAAAACTGTTTTTT.

This chain joins TRBV7-6 and TRBJ2-1; maybe TRBD2 (6 bases). CDR1 is SGHVS, CDR2 FNYEAQ, per germline. V was shortened by 0 bases and J by 4 bases, with 13 bases between the two germline ends. This CDR3 spans 16 amino acids. The DNA for the CDR3 is TGTGCCAGCAGCTTAGCTTGGGACGGGAGATACAATGAGCAGTTCTTC. Translating it yields CASSLAWDGRYNEQFF.

About this clonotype itself: A much more abundant neighbour one base away suggests this may be a read error. The rearrangement links TRBV20-1 to TRBJ2-7, with 7 positions matching TRBD1. Germline V CDR1 and CDR2: DFQATT, SNEGSKA (reference sequence). J lost 3 bases, V lost 3 bases, and 2 bases had no gene match. CDR3 size: 12 residues. CDR3 loop: CSARDRSYEQYF. As DNA, the CDR3 is TGCAGTGCTAGGGACAGGAGCTACGAGCAGTACTTC.

About this clonotype itself: This sequence may be a read error, since a much larger clone differs from it by one base. The chain uses TRBV20-1 and TRBJ2-1; D unresolved. Germline-derived CDR1 and CDR2 are DFQATT and SNEGSKA (reference sequence). CDR3 length equals 15 residues. The CDR3 bases are TGCAGTGCTAGTTTTAGTACGGCGTCCTACAATAAGCAGTTCTTC. Its translation is CSASFSTASYNKQFF.

This clonotype was seen a handful of times. The gene calls are TRBV19 and TRBJ2-7, with D perhaps matching TRBD1 or TRBD2 (5 bases each). Between the trimmed V and J ends, which lost 1 base and 5 bases, there was a span of 15 bases. Germline V gene data show CDR1 as LNHDA and CDR2 as SQIVND (reference sequence). The CDR3 contains 15 residues. CDR3 nucleotide sequence: TGTGCCAGTAGTATAGGAGGACCGGGACCCCACGAGCAGTACTTC. Translation: CASSIGGPGPHEQYF.

This clonotype occurred many times. The CDR3 is CSARDSVGRGGNTDTQYF. CDR3 nucleotides: TGCAGTGCTAGAGATTCGGTCGGGCGGGGGGGAAACACAGATACGCAGTATTTT. This chain joins TRBV20-1 and TRBJ2-3; 9 positions match TRBD2. The CDR3 is 18 amino acids. The J segment lost 2 bases and the V segment lost 0 bases, leaving 12 bases of the junction unmatched. Germline V CDR1 and CDR2: DFQATT, SNEGSKA (reference sequence).

This clonotype appeared many times. DNA for the CDR3: TGTGCCAGCAGCCACGGGGGGGGAGGTAATCAGCCCCAGCATTTT. Protein sequence: CASSHGGGGNQPQHF. The rearrangement links TRBV28 to TRBJ1-5; perhaps TRBD1 as D (5 bases). The ends were cut back, 6 bases at V and 4 bases at J, with 16 bases in the middle. The CDR3 has 15 residues. Germline CDR1 is MDHEN and CDR2 is SYDVKM.

The V gene is TRBV29-1, the J gene TRBJ2-7; possible D gene TRBD1, 7 bases. The CDR3 is made up of 13 amino acids. Looked up from germline, CDR1 is SQVTM and CDR2 is ANQGSEA. V lost 3 bases to trimming and J lost 3 bases, with 12 bases between them. DNA of the CDR3: TGCAGCGTTGAGGGGGGACAGAACTACGAGCAGTACTTC. This translates into CSVEGGQNYEQYF.

This clonotype was observed at least ten times. This chain links TRBV2 with TRBJ2-5, with D perhaps TRBD1 or TRBD2 (5 bases each). The CDR3 is 13 amino acids. Germline CDR1 SNHLY, CDR2 FYNNEI. V was pared by 3 bases and J by 10 bases, with 15 bases between. The CDR3 DNA reads as TGTGCCAGCAGTGAGGTGGTTGGGACCCACCAGTACTTC. It yields the protein CASSEVVGTHQYF.

V and J are TRBV13 and TRBJ2-1; 11 bases fit TRBD2. The CDR3 is made up of 16 amino acids. Unmatched junction bases numbered 6, after V lost 3 bases and J lost 5 bases. Germline CDR1 reads PRHDT; CDR2 reads FYEKMQ (reference sequence). This CDR3 is CASSFPTSGDNNEQFF. As DNA, the CDR3 is TGTGCCAGCAGCTTCCCGACTAGCGGGGACAACAATGAGCAGTTCTTC.

In this sample, this clonotype turned up many times. The chain carries TRBV13 and TRBJ2-7; a weak D match, TRBD2 (5 bases). The CDR3 sequence is 15 residues long. Trimming shortened V by 1 base and J by 3 bases, and 13 bases separated the two germline ends. Germline lookup yields CDR1 PRHDT and CDR2 FYEKMQ (reference sequence). This CDR3 is CASSLDPKGSYEQYF. The CDR3 bases are TGTGCCAGCAGCTTAGACCCCAAAGGGAGCTACGAGCAGTACTTC.

This clonotype was detected ten times or more. The chain uses TRBV11-2 and TRBJ1-6, with D unclear. The germline gives CDR1 SGHAT, CDR2 FQNNGV. The CDR3 loop spans 13 amino acids. Trimming removed 5 bases at V and 9 bases at J, with 11 bases between. CDR3 coding DNA: TGTGCCAGCAGCACCGTAGGGAGTTCACCCCTCCACTTT. As protein: CASSTVGSSPLHF.

This clonotype occurred a few times. The rearrangement uses TRBV4-2 and TRBJ1-2; D is undetermined. Trimming shortened V by 0 bases and J by 3 bases, and 14 bases separated the two germline ends. This CDR3 spans 16 amino acids. Germline V lookup: CDR1 LGHNA, CDR2 YNFKEQ. CDR3 in DNA: TGTGCCAGCAGCCAAGATCTAACGGAAGGGCACTATGGCTACACCTTC. This translates into CASSQDLTEGHYGYTF.

CDR3: CASRRQGPSGNTIYF. CDR3 DNA sequence: TGTGCCAGCAGAAGACAGGGTCCCTCTGGAAACACCATATATTTT. The V gene is TRBV6-2 or TRBV6-3, the J gene TRBJ1-3, with 7 bases aligning to TRBD1. CDR3 length: 15 amino acids. With V trimmed by 6 bases and J by 0 bases, 5 bases remained unmatched. CDR1 and CDR2 (germline): MNHEY, SVGEGT.

This clonotype was counted many times. This rearrangement joins TRBV10-3 to TRBJ2-5, with D maybe TRBD1 (5 bases). CDR3 length equals 14 residues. The V and J ends lost 1 base and 4 bases respectively, with 10 bases between them. Germline CDR1 and CDR2: ENHRY and SYGVKD. The CDR3 sequence: CAISEWGGTETQYF. DNA of the CDR3: TGTGCCATCAGTGAGTGGGGCGGTACAGAGACCCAGTACTTC.

V and J are TRBV6-4 and TRBJ2-7, with D perhaps TRBD1 (6 bases). The CDR3 covers 16 residues. Germline values: CDR1 MRHNA, CDR2 SNTAGT. Trimming took off 2 bases at V and 5 bases at J, with 19 bases between the two ends. The CDR3 nucleotides read TGTGCCAGCAGTGACACCACAGGGAGCGCCCCCCACGAGCAGTACTTC. Encoded protein: CASSDTTGSAPHEQYF.

This clonotype was observed many times. V gene TRBV6-1 combines with J gene TRBJ2-3; tentative D call: TRBD1 (5 bases). CDR1 MNHNS and CDR2 SASEGT come from the germline V gene. V shed 2 bases and J shed 2 bases, with 8 bases lying between them. The CDR3 is made up of 14 amino acids. The CDR3 sequence: CASSEQGPTDTQYF. CDR3 DNA: TGTGCCAGCAGTGAACAGGGCCCCACAGATACGCAGTATTTT.

As concerns this clonotype: This may arise from a read error, as a much more abundant clone is one base away. The chain has TRBV27 and TRBJ1-1; D possibly corresponds to TRBD1 (5 bases). Germline CDR1 reads MNHEY; CDR2 reads SMNVEV (reference sequence). The ends were cut back, 1 base at V and 1 base at J, with 7 bases in the middle. This CDR3 region has 14 residues. Here the CDR3 reads CASSLLGPNTEAFF. For the CDR3, the DNA is TGTGCCAGCAGTTTATTGGGACCGAACACTGAAGCTTTCTTT.

This clonotype was counted only a few times. This chain uses TRBV15 with TRBJ2-2; TRBD2 matches 10 bases. The junction had 3 bases not matched to a gene; V was cut back by 1 base and J by 7 bases. CDR3 size: 15 residues. The germline V gene encodes CDR1 LNHNV and CDR2 YYDKDF (reference sequence). CDR3 sequence (DNA): TGTGCCACCAGCAGAGTTCTAGCGGGAGACGGGGAGCTGTTTTTT. Protein sequence: CATSRVLAGDGELFF.

This rearrangement joins TRBV3-1 to TRBJ2-3, with D uncertain. The CDR3 runs 13 residues. Germline CDR1 is LGHDT and CDR2 is YNNKEL (reference sequence). V lost 3 bases and J 4 bases, leaving 8 bases between the germline ends. The DNA for the CDR3 is TGTGCCAGCAGCCATTTGGGCTCAGATACGCAGTATTTT. Its protein product is CASSHLGSDTQYF.